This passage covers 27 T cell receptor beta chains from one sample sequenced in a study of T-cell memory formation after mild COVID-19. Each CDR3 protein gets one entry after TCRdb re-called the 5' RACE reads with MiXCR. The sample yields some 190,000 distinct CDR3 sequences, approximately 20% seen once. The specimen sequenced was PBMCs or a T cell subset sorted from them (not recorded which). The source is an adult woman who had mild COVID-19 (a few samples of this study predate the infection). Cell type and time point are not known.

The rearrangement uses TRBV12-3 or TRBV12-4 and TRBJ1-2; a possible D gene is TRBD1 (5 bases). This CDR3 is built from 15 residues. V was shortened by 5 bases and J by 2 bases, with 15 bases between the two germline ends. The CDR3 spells CASSRSGMINYGYTF. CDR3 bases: TGTGCCAGCAGTAGATCAGGGATGATAAACTATGGCTACACCTTC.

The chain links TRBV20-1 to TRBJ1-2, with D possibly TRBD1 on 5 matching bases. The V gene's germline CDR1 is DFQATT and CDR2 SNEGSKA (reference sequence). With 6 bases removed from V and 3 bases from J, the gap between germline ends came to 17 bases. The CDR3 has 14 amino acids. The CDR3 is CSAGPPGVYYGYTF. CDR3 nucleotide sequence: TGCAGTGCCGGACCGCCGGGGGTTTACTATGGCTACACCTTC.

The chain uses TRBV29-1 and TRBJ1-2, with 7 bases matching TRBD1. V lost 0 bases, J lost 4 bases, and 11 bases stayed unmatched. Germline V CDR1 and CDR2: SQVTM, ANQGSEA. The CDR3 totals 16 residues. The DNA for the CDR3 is TGCAGCGTTGAAGATGACAGGGTAGTTTTGGCCTATGGCTACACCTTC. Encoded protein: CSVEDDRVVLAYGYTF.

In DNA, the CDR3 is TGTGCCAGCACCGGAGACGCCTACTCTGGAAACACCATATATTTT. Its protein product is CASTGDAYSGNTIYF. The chain joins TRBV6-1 to TRBJ1-3, with D unresolved. In germline, CDR1 is MNHNS, CDR2 SASEGT. The CDR3 is 15 residues long. Trimming took off 7 bases at V and 0 bases at J, with 13 bases between the two ends.

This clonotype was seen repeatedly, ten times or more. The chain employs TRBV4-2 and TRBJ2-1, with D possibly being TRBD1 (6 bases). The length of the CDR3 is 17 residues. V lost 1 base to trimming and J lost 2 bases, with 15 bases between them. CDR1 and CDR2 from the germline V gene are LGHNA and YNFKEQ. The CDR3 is CASSQGGQGSTYNEQFF. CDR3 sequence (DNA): TGTGCCAGCAGCCAAGGGGGGCAGGGGTCTACCTACAATGAGCAGTTCTTC.

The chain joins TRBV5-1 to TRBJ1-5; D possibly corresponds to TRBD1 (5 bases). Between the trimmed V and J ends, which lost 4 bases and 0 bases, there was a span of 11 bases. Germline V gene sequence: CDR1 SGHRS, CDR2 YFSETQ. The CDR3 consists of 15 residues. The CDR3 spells CASSAGSSSNQPQHF. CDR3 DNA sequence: TGCGCCAGCAGCGCAGGGTCCTCTAGCAATCAGCCCCAGCATTTT.

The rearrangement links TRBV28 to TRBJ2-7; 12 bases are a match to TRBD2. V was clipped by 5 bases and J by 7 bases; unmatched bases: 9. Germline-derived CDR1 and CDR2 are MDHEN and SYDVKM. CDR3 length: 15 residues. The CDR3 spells CASSKQRGLAGEQYF. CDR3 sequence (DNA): TGTGCCAGCAGTAAGCAACGCGGACTAGCGGGAGAGCAGTACTTC.

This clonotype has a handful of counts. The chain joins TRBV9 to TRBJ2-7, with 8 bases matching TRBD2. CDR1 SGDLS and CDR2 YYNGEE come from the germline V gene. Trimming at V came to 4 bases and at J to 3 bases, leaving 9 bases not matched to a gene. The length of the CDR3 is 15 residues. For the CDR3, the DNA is TGTGCCAGCAGCCAAACAAGCGGGAGCAGCTACGAGCAGTACTTC. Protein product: CASSQTSGSSYEQYF.

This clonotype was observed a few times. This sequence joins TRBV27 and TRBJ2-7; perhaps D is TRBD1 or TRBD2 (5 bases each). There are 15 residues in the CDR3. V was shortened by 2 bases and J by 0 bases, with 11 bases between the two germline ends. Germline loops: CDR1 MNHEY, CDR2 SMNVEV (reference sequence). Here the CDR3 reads CASSLRAGSSYEQYF. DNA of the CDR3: TGTGCCAGCAGTTTACGGGCAGGGAGCTCCTACGAGCAGTACTTC.

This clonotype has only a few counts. CDR3 sequence: CASSYSSQLGELFF. CDR3 DNA sequence: TGTGCCAGCAGTTACTCGAGTCAACTCGGGGAGCTGTTTTTT. The chain uses TRBV6-5 and TRBJ2-2, with unresolved D. Germline CDR1 and CDR2: MNHEY and SVGAGI. Trimming stripped 0 bases from V and 7 bases from J, with 9 bases between. The CDR3 spans 14 residues.

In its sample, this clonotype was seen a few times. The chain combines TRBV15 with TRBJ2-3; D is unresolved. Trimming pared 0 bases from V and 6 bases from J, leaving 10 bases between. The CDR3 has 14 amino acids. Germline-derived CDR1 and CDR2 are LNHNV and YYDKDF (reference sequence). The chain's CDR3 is CATSRDPIRDTQYF. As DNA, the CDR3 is TGTGCCACCAGCAGAGATCCTATTAGGGATACGCAGTATTTT.

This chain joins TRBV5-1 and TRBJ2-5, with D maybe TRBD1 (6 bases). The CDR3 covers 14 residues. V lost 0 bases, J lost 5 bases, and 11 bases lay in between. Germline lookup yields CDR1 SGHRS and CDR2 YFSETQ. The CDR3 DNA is TGCGCCAGCAGCTTGGGCTACAGGGTGGAGACCCAGTACTTC. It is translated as CASSLGYRVETQYF.

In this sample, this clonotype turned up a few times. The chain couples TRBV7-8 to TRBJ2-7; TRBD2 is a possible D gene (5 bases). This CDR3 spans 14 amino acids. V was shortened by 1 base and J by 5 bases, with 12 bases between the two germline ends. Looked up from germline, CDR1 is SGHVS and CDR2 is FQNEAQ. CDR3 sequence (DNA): TGTGCCAGCAGCTTAGGGCAGGACTGGAACGAGCAGTACTTC. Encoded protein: CASSLGQDWNEQYF.

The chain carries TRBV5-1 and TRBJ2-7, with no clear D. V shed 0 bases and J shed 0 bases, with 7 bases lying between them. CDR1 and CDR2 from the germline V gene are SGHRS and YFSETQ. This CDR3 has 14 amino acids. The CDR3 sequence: CASSLVGDSYEQYF. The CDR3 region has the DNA TGCGCCAGCAGCTTGGTTGGGGACTCCTACGAGCAGTACTTC.

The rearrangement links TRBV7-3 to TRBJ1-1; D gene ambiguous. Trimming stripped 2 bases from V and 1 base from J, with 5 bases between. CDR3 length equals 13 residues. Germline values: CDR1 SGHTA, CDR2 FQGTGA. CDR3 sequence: CASSLVPNTEAFF. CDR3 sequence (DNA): TGTGCCAGCAGCTTAGTCCCGAACACTGAAGCTTTCTTT.

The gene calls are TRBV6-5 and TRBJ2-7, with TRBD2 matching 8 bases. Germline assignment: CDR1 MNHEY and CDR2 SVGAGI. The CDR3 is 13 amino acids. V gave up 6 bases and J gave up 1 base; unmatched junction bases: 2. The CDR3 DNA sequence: TGTGCCAGCAGAAGCGGGGGATCCTACGAGCAGTACTTC. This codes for CASRSGGSYEQYF.

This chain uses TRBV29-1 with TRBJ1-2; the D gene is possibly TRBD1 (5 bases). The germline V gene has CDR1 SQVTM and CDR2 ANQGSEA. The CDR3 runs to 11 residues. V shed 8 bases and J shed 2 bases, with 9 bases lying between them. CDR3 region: CSCGANYGYTF. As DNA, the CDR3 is TGCAGCTGCGGGGCGAACTATGGCTACACCTTC.

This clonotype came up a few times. As DNA, the CDR3 is TGTGCCAGCAGCCCCGGGGAGGTTGGTGGCTACACCTTC. As protein: CASSPGEVGGYTF. This chain joins TRBV6-6 and TRBJ1-2; D ambiguous. Germline assignment: CDR1 MNHNY and CDR2 SVGAGI (reference sequence). The length of the CDR3 is 13 residues. With 6 bases removed from V and 7 bases from J, the gap between germline ends came to 15 bases.

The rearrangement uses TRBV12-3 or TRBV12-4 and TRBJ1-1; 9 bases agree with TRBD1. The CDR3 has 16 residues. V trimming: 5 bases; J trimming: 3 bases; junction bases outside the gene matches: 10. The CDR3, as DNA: TGTGCCAGCAGTACTACAGGGGGCGGGACGGACACTGAAGCTTTCTTT. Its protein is CASSTTGGGTDTEAFF.

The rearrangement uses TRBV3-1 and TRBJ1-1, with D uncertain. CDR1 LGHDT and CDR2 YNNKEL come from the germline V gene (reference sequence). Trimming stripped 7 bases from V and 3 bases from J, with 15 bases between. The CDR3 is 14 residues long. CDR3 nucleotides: TGTGCCAGCACCCGAACAACAAAGGACACTGAAGCTTTCTTT. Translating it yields CASTRTTKDTEAFF.

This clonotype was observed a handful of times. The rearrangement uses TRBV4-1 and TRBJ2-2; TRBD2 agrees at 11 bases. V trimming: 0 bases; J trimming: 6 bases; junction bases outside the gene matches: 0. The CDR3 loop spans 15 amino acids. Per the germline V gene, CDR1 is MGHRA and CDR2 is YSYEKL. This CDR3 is CASSQDSGGAGELFF. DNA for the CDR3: TGCGCCAGCAGCCAAGATAGCGGGGGGGCCGGGGAGCTGTTTTTT.

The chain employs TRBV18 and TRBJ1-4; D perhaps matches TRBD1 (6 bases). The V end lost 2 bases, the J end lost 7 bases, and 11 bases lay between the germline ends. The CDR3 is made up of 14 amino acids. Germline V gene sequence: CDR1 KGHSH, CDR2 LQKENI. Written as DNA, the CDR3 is TGTGCCAGCTCACCAATAGGACAGACTGAAAAACTGTTTTTT. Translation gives CASSPIGQTEKLFF.

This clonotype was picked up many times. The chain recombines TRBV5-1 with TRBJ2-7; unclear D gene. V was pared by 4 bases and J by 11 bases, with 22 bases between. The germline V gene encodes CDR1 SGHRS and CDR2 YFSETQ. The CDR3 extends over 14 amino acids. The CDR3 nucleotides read TGCGCCAGCAGCCTGATCGCAAACGGACGTGGGGAGTACTTC. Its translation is CASSLIANGRGEYF.

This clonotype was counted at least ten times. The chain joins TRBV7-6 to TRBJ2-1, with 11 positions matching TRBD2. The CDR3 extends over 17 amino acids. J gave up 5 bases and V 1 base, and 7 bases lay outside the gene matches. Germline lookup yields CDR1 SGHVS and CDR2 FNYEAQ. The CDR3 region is CASSLEIAGGFNNEQFF. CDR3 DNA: TGTGCCAGCAGCTTAGAGATAGCGGGGGGGTTCAACAATGAGCAGTTCTTC.

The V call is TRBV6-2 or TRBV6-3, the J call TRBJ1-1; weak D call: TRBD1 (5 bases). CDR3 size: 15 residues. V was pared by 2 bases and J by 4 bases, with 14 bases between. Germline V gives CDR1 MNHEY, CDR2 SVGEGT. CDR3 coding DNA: TGTGCCAGCAGTTACAGGTCCAGGGCGGGCACTGAAGCTTTCTTT. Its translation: CASSYRSRAGTEAFF.

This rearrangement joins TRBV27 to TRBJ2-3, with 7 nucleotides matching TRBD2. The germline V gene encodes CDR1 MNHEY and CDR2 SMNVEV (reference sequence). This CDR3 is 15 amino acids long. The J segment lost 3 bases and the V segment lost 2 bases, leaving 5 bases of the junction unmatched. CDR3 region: CASSLRREFTDTQYF. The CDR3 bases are TGTGCCAGCAGTTTAAGGCGGGAGTTTACAGATACGCAGTATTTT.

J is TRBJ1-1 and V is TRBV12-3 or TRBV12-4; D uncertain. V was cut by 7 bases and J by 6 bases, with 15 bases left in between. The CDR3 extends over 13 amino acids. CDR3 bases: TGTGCCAGCACCTGGAGGCAGTACGCTGAAGCTTTCTTT. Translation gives CASTWRQYAEAFF.